This entry lists 29 T cell receptor beta chains sequenced from one sample in a study of cytomegalovirus exposure and HLA in healthy donors. Sequencing was performed with immunoSEQ multiplex PCR; in TCRdb, only in-frame clones are kept and a portion is missing. The sample shows roughly 240,000 clones, about 86% of them seen only once. Sequencing was done on a sample of PBMCs. Source of these receptors: a man aged 18 to 29 in good health and CMV-seronegative.

As concerns this clone: At the DNA level, this CDR3 is encoded by other sequences in the same sample as well. The chain recombines TRBV20-1 with TRBJ2-3; D ambiguous. The CDR3 is made up of 11 amino acids. Trimming removed 2 bases at V and 6 bases at J, with 6 bases between. Looked up from germline, CDR1 is DFQATT and CDR2 is SNEGSKA (reference sequence). CDR3 in amino acids: CSARSGDTQYF. The CDR3 DNA reads as TGCAGTGCTAGATCCGGGGATACGCAGTATTTT.

The V gene is TRBV25-1, the J gene TRBJ1-4; 9 nucleotides match TRBD1. Germline trimming cut 4 bases from V and 8 bases from J; bases unmatched to any gene: 5. CDR1 is MGHDK, CDR2 SYGVNS, per germline. This CDR3 is 14 amino acids long. In DNA form, the CDR3 reads TGTGCCAGCAGTGGCGGACAGGGGTGGGAAAAACTGTTTTTT. Translation: CASSGGQGWEKLFF.

This rearrangement joins TRBV28 to TRBJ1-1, with 9 positions matching TRBD1. Trimming removed 4 bases from V and 5 bases from J; junction bases left unmatched: 8. This CDR3 has 15 residues. CDR1 MDHEN and CDR2 SYDVKM come from the germline V gene. CDR3 DNA sequence: TGTGCCAGCAGTTACGCGACAGGGGGTGTGACTGAAGCTTTCTTT. Residues: CASSYATGGVTEAFF.

V and J are TRBV6-5 and TRBJ2-1; D possibly corresponds to TRBD1 (6 bases). CDR1 MNHEY and CDR2 SVGAGI come from the germline V gene. The V and J ends lost 6 bases and 15 bases respectively, with 21 bases between them. The CDR3 loop spans 13 amino acids. The CDR3 spells CASRPRPSGHPFF. For the CDR3, the DNA is TGTGCCAGCAGGCCCCGCCCCTCGGGACACCCGTTCTTC.

The rearrangement joins TRBV6-6 to TRBJ1-5, with D uncertain. CDR1 and CDR2 (germline): MNHNY, SVGAGI (reference sequence). V was pared by 2 bases and J by 5 bases, with 4 bases between. CDR3 length: 12 amino acids. CDR3 DNA sequence: TGTGCCAGCAGTTACGGAGATCAGCCCCAGCATTTT. It translates to CASSYGDQPQHF.

J is TRBJ2-5 and V is TRBV5-4, with D perhaps TRBD1 (8 bases). The CDR3 loop spans 14 amino acids. Germline CDR1 SGHNT, CDR2 YYREEE (reference sequence). Trimming pared 8 bases from V and 5 bases from J, leaving 19 bases between. The CDR3 region is CASRRTGRGETQYF. The DNA of the CDR3 is TGTGCCAGTCGCCGGACAGGGCGGGGGGAGACCCAGTACTTC.

The gene calls are TRBV25-1 and TRBJ2-7; D is perhaps TRBD1 (6 bases). Trimming took off 0 bases at V and 4 bases at J, with 13 bases between the two ends. CDR3 size: 15 residues. The germline gives CDR1 MGHDK, CDR2 SYGVNS. The CDR3 sequence is CASSEYPGQGYEQYF. As DNA, the CDR3 is TGTGCCAGCAGTGAATATCCAGGGCAGGGGTACGAGCAGTACTTC.

The J gene is TRBJ2-2, the V gene TRBV16; D perhaps matches TRBD2 (6 bases). Trimming took off 5 bases at V and 8 bases at J, with 15 bases between the two ends. The length of the CDR3 is 14 residues. Germline V gives CDR1 KGHSY, CDR2 FQNENV. The CDR3, as DNA: TGTGCCAGCAGCTCCGAGCGGGTGACAGGGGAGCTGTTTTTT. Encoded protein: CASSSERVTGELFF.

The chain is built from TRBV7-9 and TRBJ1-1; possibly TRBD1 for D (5 bases). The V end lost 8 bases, the J end lost 3 bases, and 16 bases lay between the germline ends. The CDR3 has 14 amino acids. Looked up from germline, CDR1 is SEHNR and CDR2 is FQNEAQ (reference sequence). The CDR3 nucleotides are TGTGCCAGCTTGGGGTCCACAGGTGACACTGAAGCTTTCTTT. Encoded protein: CASLGSTGDTEAFF.

In DNA, the CDR3 is TGTGCCAGCAGTTCCCGACAGAGCTTAAGCTATGGCTACACCTTC. Protein: CASSSRQSLSYGYTF. This chain connects TRBV28 to TRBJ1-2; TRBD1 is a possible D gene (5 bases). The V gene lost 4 bases and the J gene lost 4 bases, with 16 bases spanning the gap. The CDR3 is 15 residues long. CDR1 and CDR2 from the germline V gene are MDHEN and SYDVKM.

The V gene is TRBV28, the J gene TRBJ2-7; D ambiguous. The CDR3 has 12 amino acids. The V end lost 7 bases, the J end lost 4 bases, and 11 bases lay between the germline ends. The germline gives CDR1 MDHEN, CDR2 SYDVKM. In DNA form, the CDR3 reads TGTGCCAGCACAAACCCTAAGTACGAGCAGTACTTC. This gives the protein CASTNPKYEQYF.

This chain links TRBV7-8 with TRBJ1-5; D uncertain. Germline CDR1 SGHVS, CDR2 FQNEAQ. The V end lost 5 bases, the J end lost 3 bases, and 5 bases lay between the germline ends. The length of the CDR3 is 12 residues. CDR3 region: CASSDYNQPQHF. The CDR3 region has the DNA TGTGCCAGCAGCGACTACAATCAGCCCCAGCATTTT. Based on the CDR3 plus reference TRBV7-8 and TRBJ1-5, the full variable domain is GAGVSQSPRYKVAKRGQDVALRCDPISGHVSLFWYQQALGQGPEFLTYFQNEAQLDKSGLPSDRFFAERPEGSVSTLKIQRTQQEDSAVYLCASSDYNQPQHFGDGTRLSIL.

V is TRBV4-1 and J is TRBJ2-1, with 9 bases that match TRBD1. The V gene end was trimmed by 4 bases and the J gene end by 8 bases; junction bases not matched to a gene: 3. The CDR3 consists of 13 residues. Germline assignment: CDR1 MGHRA and CDR2 YSYEKL. The CDR3 DNA reads TGCGCCAGCAGCCCTGACAGGGGGTATGAGCAGTTCTTC. This sequence encodes CASSPDRGYEQFF.

This clone turned up a few times. The rearrangement joins TRBV9 to TRBJ2-5; 8 bases agree with TRBD1. Germline lookup yields CDR1 SGDLS and CDR2 YYNGEE. Trimming cost V 4 bases and J 9 bases; bases outside gene matches: 14. This CDR3 comprises 15 residues. The CDR3 bases are TGTGCCAGCAGCCCCGGACAGGGCAGGAGGGAGGCCCAGTACTTC. Translation: CASSPGQGRREAQYF.

This chain links TRBV5-6 with TRBJ2-1; maybe TRBD2 (5 bases). The CDR3 runs to 16 residues. The germline gives CDR1 SGHDT, CDR2 YYEEEE. Trimming shortened V by 5 bases and J by 5 bases, and 20 bases separated the two germline ends. The CDR3 region is CASRPWTGYKDNEQFF. DNA of the CDR3: TGTGCCAGCAGACCCTGGACTGGATATAAGGACAATGAGCAGTTCTTC.

At least ten counts were recorded for this clone. The V and J genes are TRBV28 and TRBJ1-5; TRBD1 might be the D (6 bases). V gave up 5 bases and J gave up 1 base, with 12 bases separating them. Looked up from germline, CDR1 is MDHEN and CDR2 is SYDVKM. The CDR3 has 15 amino acids. The CDR3 sequence: CASSRSGASNQPQHF. The CDR3 bases are TGTGCCAGCAGTCGATCAGGGGCGAGCAATCAGCCCCAGCATTTT.

The V and J genes are TRBV7-9 and TRBJ1-4; 7 bases align to TRBD1. The CDR3 extends over 14 amino acids. The trim removed 2 bases at V and 8 bases at J, leaving 5 bases unmatched. CDR1 and CDR2 (germline): SEHNR, FQNEAQ (reference sequence). The CDR3 reads CASSLSGGEEKLFF. CDR3 DNA: TGTGCCAGCAGCTTATCAGGGGGAGAAGAAAAACTGTTTTTT.

V is TRBV18 and J is TRBJ2-1; perhaps TRBD2 as D (7 bases). With 5 bases removed from V and 4 bases from J, the gap between germline ends came to 12 bases. The CDR3 sequence is 14 residues long. The V gene's germline CDR1 is KGHSH and CDR2 LQKENI. CDR3 bases: TGTGCCAGCTCAACGGGGGGCAGGTACAATGAGCAGTTCTTC. It is translated as CASSTGGRYNEQFF.

J is TRBJ1-5 and V is TRBV6-1, with D perhaps TRBD1 (6 bases). The length of the CDR3 is 15 residues. The ends were cut back, 2 bases at V and 6 bases at J, with 14 bases in the middle. The germline gives CDR1 MNHNS, CDR2 SASEGT. DNA for the CDR3: TGTGCCAGCAGTGAAATGGAGGGGGGGGGTCAGCCCCAGCATTTT. As protein: CASSEMEGGGQPQHF.

This clone has only one observation. The chain has TRBV7-2 and TRBJ2-7; TRBD1 matches at 9 bases. The CDR3 is 18 residues long. V shed 3 bases, J shed 1 base, and the junction held 13 bases outside the gene matches. In germline, CDR1 is SGHTA, CDR2 FQGNSA. In nucleotides, the CDR3 is TGTGCCAGCAGCTTCGGAAGGACAGGGGCGACCCTTTCCTACGAGCAGTACTTC. This sequence encodes CASSFGRTGATLSYEQYF. Full variable domain (remainder filled in from reference TRBV7-2 and TRBJ2-7): GAGVSQSPSNKVTEKGKDVELRCDPISGHTALYWYRQSLGQGLEFLIYFQGNSAPDKSGLPSDRFSAERTGGSVSTLTIQRTQQEDSAVYLCASSFGRTGATLSYEQYFGPGTRLTVT.

The chain combines TRBV15 with TRBJ1-1; D possibly corresponds to TRBD1 (6 bases). The germline V gene has CDR1 LNHNV and CDR2 YYDKDF (reference sequence). The germline V and J ends were trimmed by 0 bases and 7 bases, with 12 bases remaining between them. This CDR3 has 14 residues. The CDR3 region has the DNA TGTGCCACCAGCAGAGATCACAGGGACCATGAAGCTTTCTTT. The encoded protein is CATSRDHRDHEAFF. Based on the CDR3 plus reference TRBV15 and TRBJ1-1, the full variable domain is DAMVIQNPRYQVTQFGKPVTLSCSQTLNHNVMYWYQQKSSQAPKLLFHYYDKDFNNEADTPDNFQSRRPNTSFCFLDIRSPGLGDTAMYLCATSRDHRDHEAFFGQGTRLTVV.

The chain is built from TRBV5-6 and TRBJ1-5, with TRBD1 matching 7 bases. The CDR3 runs 15 residues. V shed 3 bases and J 2 bases; nucleotides not matched to a gene: 5. Germline V gene data show CDR1 as SGHDT and CDR2 as YYEEEE. The CDR3 spells CASSSSGGGNQPQHF. CDR3 in DNA: TGTGCCAGCAGCTCCTCAGGGGGTGGCAATCAGCCCCAGCATTTT.

This chain links TRBV5-1 with TRBJ1-1, with 8 bases identical to TRBD1. The CDR3 is made up of 13 amino acids. Germline trimming cut 5 bases from V and 11 bases from J; bases unmatched to any gene: 11. Germline lookup yields CDR1 SGHRS and CDR2 YFSETQ. This chain's CDR3 is CASSFPGTGAAFF. Here the CDR3 DNA reads TGCGCCAGCAGTTTTCCGGGGACAGGAGCGGCTTTCTTT.

The chain joins TRBV27 to TRBJ2-3, with 15 positions matching TRBD2. The CDR3 has 19 amino acids. Germline V gives CDR1 MNHEY, CDR2 SMNVEV (reference sequence). The junction had 6 bases not matched to a gene; V was cut back by 1 base and J by 1 base. The CDR3 DNA is TGTGCCAGCAGTTTATTCGGACTAGCGGGAGGGGGCCGCACAGATACGCAGTATTTT. It yields the protein CASSLFGLAGGGRTDTQYF.

In DNA, the CDR3 is TGTGCCAGCATTCCGGGACAGGGGGCTACCGGGGAGCTGTTTTTT. Its translation: CASIPGQGATGELFF. This chain links TRBV2 with TRBJ2-2; 12 bases align to TRBD1. CDR1 and CDR2 from the germline V gene are SNHLY and FYNNEI. The CDR3 has 15 amino acids. The V gene end was trimmed by 7 bases and the J gene end by 5 bases; junction bases not matched to a gene: 5.

On this clone: Other DNA sequences in the sample encode the same CDR3. The chain has TRBV6-5 and TRBJ1-2; D is possibly TRBD1 (5 bases). V lost 1 base, J lost 2 bases, and 8 bases lay in between. Germline CDR1 reads MNHEY; CDR2 reads SVGAGI. The CDR3 spans 14 residues. The CDR3 sequence is CASSYFQGNYGYTF. Written as DNA, the CDR3 is TGTGCCAGCAGTTACTTTCAGGGAAACTATGGCTACACCTTC.

The V gene is TRBV5-6, the J gene TRBJ2-5; a weak D match, TRBD1 (8 bases). The CDR3 has 14 amino acids. V was clipped by 4 bases and J by 5 bases, with 15 bases between them. Germline assignment: CDR1 SGHDT and CDR2 YYEEEE. As DNA, the CDR3 is TGTGCCAGCAGCCACGGACAGGGAGGGGAGACCCAGTACTTC. It translates to CASSHGQGGETQYF. The entire variable domain, with the rest obtained from reference TRBV5-6 and TRBJ2-5, is as follows: DAGVTQSPTHLIKTRGQQVTLRCSPKSGHDTVSWYQQALGQGPQFIFQYYEEEERQRGNFPDRFSGHQFPNYSSELNVNALLLGDSALYLCASSHGQGGETQYFGPGTRLLVL.

The rearrangement links TRBV6-5 to TRBJ2-7; D gene uncertain. V lost 2 bases and J lost 0, with 8 bases in between. The CDR3 runs to 14 residues. Germline lookup yields CDR1 MNHEY and CDR2 SVGAGI. CDR3 in amino acids: CASSYTGSSYEQYF. In nucleotides, the CDR3 is TGTGCCAGCAGTTACACCGGTAGCTCCTACGAGCAGTACTTC.

The chain links TRBV27 to TRBJ2-5, with 13 bases identical to TRBD2. CDR3 length: 19 amino acids. V lost 5 bases, J lost 2 bases, and 14 bases stayed unmatched. The germline CDR1 and CDR2 sequences are MNHEY and SMNVEV (reference sequence). CDR3 loop: CASSKRTSGSRGYQETQYF. Here the CDR3 DNA reads TGTGCCAGCAGTAAAAGGACTAGCGGGAGTAGGGGGTATCAAGAGACCCAGTACTTC.